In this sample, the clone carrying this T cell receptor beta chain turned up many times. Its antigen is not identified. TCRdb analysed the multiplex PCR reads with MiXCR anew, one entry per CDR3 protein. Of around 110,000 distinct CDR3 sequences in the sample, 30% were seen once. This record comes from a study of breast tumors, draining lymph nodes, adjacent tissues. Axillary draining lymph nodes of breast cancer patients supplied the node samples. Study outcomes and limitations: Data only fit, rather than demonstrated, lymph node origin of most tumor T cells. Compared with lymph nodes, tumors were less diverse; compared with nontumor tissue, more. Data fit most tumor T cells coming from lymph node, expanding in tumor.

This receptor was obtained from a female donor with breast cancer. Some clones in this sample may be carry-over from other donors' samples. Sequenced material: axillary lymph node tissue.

CDR3 residues: CASSPRDKNIQYF. Written as DNA, the CDR3 is TGTGCCAGCTCACCCCGAGACAAAAACATTCAGTACTTC. This rearrangement joins TRBV18 to TRBJ2-4; no reliable D call. V was clipped by 3 bases and J by 3 bases, with 6 bases between them. The V gene's germline CDR1 is KGHSH and CDR2 LQKENI. The CDR3 has 13 amino acids. Based on the CDR3 plus reference TRBV18 and TRBJ2-4, the full variable domain is NAGVMQNPRHLVRRRGQEARLRCSPMKGHSHVYWYRQLPEEGLKFMVYLQKENIIDESGMPKERFSAEFPKEGPSILRIQQVVRGDSAAYFCASSPRDKNIQYFGAGTRLSVL.